This T cell receptor beta chain was captured in a study of yellow fever vaccine responses in identical twins. Study-wide results and limits: Twin vaccine T cell responses reportedly seemed partly convergent, partly personalized.

TCRdb reprocessed the RT-PCR reads via MiXCR and lists one record per CDR3 protein. The sample holds tens of thousands of distinct CDR3 sequences, around 74% seen once. The CDR3 length is 15 residues. The V and J ends lost 2 bases and 10 bases, in that order; junction bases with no gene match: 8. A word on this clonotype: What it binds is unknown.

The TCR originated in a woman between 18 and 30 years old who received the yellow fever vaccine. The material sequenced was T cells from blood (PBMCs), unsorted or a sorted subset (not recorded which), taken before or after yellow fever vaccination (not recorded which). This sequence joins TRBV12-3 or TRBV12-4 and TRBJ2-2; 9 bases fit TRBD1. This CDR3 is CASSLPGTGWVELFF. CDR3 DNA sequence: TGTGCCAGCAGTTTACCCGGGACAGGGTGGGTGGAGCTGTTTTTT.